This is a list of T cell receptor beta chains from one sample in a study of blood T cell dynamics during melanoma immunotherapy. Profiling relied on immunoSEQ multiplex PCR, and the TCRdb table lists in-frame clones only, not all of them. The repertoire includes about a thousand clones, about 78% of them detected once, and less than 20% sits in the top ten. The sample in question was CD8+ T cells from blood, obtained from a patient treated with checkpoint blockade. Receptor source: a human donor with melanoma. The CDR3 runs from the conserved cysteine through the conserved F or W. A D gene is named only where the DNA matches it firmly. Size is omitted from some rows. Given values are once, few, many or a class for expanded clones.

j_gene,v_gene,abundance,d_gene,CDR3nt,CDR3aa
TRBJ2-1,TRBV7-2,NA,NA,TGTGCCAGCAGCCCGGGAGACTACATGGAGCAGTTCTTC,CASSPGDYMEQFF
TRBJ2-1,TRBV19,once,NA,TGTGCCAGTAGTATGGAGAGGGGGACCTACAATGAGCAGTTCTTC,CASSMERGTYNEQFF
TRBJ2-5,TRBV10-3,NA,NA,TGTGCCATCAGTGACCCGGGGGAGACCCAGTACTTC,CAISDPGETQYF
TRBJ2-5,TRBV11-2,NA,NA,TGTGCCAGCAGCTTCGAGGGGACCCAAGAGACCCAGTACTTC,CASSFEGTQETQYF
TRBJ2-5,TRBV28,NA,NA,TGTGCCAGCAGCCTATGGGGCGAAGAGACCCAGTACTTC,CASSLWGEETQYF
TRBJ1-1,TRBV2,NA,NA,TGTGCCAGCAGTCGAAAGATACCGACGAACACTGAAGCTTTCTTT,CASSRKIPTNTEAFF
TRBJ2-1,TRBV19,NA,NA,TGTGCCAGTAGTATAATGGAAGGGAGCTACAATGAGCAGTTCTTC,CASSIMEGSYNEQFF
TRBJ1-1,TRBV5-5,few,NA,TGTGCCAGCAGCTTGTTTCGGTTGAACACTGAAGCTTTCTTT,CASSLFRLNTEAFF
TRBJ1-1,TRBV13,NA,NA,TGTGCCAGCAGCTCTGTATCGGGGAACACTGAAGCTTTCTTT,CASSSVSGNTEAFF
TRBJ1-3,TRBV5-5,NA,NA,TGTGCCAGCAGCCCCACCGAAAGACAGGCGGGCGGCACCATATATTTT,CASSPTERQAGGTIYF
TRBJ2-7,TRBV27,NA,NA,TGTGCCAGCAGTTTGAAGGACATGACCTACGAGCAGTACTTC,CASSLKDMTYEQYF
TRBJ2-2,TRBV30,NA,NA,TGTGCCTGGAACGAGGCCGGGGAGCTGTTTTTT,CAWNEAGELFF
TRBJ1-1,TRBV7-9,NA,NA,TGTGCCAGCAGTCCAAGGACAGCGAACACTGAAGCTTTCTTT,CASSPRTANTEAFF
TRBJ2-5,TRBV27,NA,TRBD2,TGTGCCAGCAGTTTATTTTTCGCTAGCGGGAGGGTACAAGAGACCCAGTACTTC,CASSLFFASGRVQETQYF
TRBJ2-1,TRBV4-1,NA,TRBD2,TGCGCCAGCAGCCTTAGCGGGAGATTCTACAATGAGCAGTTCTTC,CASSLSGRFYNEQFF
TRBJ2-7,TRBV6-6,NA,NA,TGTGCCAGCAGTCCCGACACCCACGAGCAGTACTTC,CASSPDTHEQYF
TRBJ2-1,TRBV11-3,NA,NA,TGTGCCAGCAGCCAATGGGGCGCACCCAGCAATGAGCAGTTCTTC,CASSQWGAPSNEQFF
TRBJ2-7,TRBV28,NA,NA,TGTGCCAGCACTAAAGGGGCCCTCACCTACGAGCAGTACTTC,CASTKGALTYEQYF
TRBJ2-7,TRBV27,NA,TRBD1,TGTGCCAGCAGCCGGACAGGCCCCCTGGAGCAGTACTTC,CASSRTGPLEQYF
TRBJ2-1,TRBV11-1,NA,TRBD2,TGTGCCAGCAGCTTAGCCCGGACTAGCGGGAGATACAATGAGCAGTTCTTC,CASSLARTSGRYNEQFF